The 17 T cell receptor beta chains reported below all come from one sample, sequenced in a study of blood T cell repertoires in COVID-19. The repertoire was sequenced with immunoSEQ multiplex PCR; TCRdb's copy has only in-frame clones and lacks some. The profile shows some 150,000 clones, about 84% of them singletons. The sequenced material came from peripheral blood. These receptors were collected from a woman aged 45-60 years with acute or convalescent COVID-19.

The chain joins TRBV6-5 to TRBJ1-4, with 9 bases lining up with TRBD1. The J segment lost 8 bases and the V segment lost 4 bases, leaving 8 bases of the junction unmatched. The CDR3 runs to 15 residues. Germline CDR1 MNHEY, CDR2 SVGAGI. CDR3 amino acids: CASSSGQGVGEKLFF. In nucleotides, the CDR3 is TGTGCCAGCAGTTCGGGACAGGGAGTAGGGGAAAAACTGTTTTTT.

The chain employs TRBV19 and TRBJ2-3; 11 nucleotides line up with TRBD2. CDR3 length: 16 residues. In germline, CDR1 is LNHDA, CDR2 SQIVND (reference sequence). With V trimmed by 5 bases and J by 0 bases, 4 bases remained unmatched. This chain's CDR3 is CASSRLAGGSTDTQYF. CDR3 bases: TGTGCCAGTAGTCGGCTAGCGGGGGGTAGCACAGATACGCAGTATTTT. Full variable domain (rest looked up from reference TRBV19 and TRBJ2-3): DGGITQSPKYLFRKEGQNVTLSCEQNLNHDAMYWYRQDPGQGLRLIYYSQIVNDFQKGDIAEGYSVSREKKESFPLTVTSAQKNPTAFYLCASSRLAGGSTDTQYFGPGTRLTVL.

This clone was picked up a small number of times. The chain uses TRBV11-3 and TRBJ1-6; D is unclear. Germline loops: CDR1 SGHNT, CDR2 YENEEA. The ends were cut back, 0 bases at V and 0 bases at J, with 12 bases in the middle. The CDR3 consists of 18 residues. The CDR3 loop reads CASSLDSGRSSYNSPLHF. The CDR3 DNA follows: TGTGCCAGCAGCTTAGATAGCGGACGGAGCTCCTATAATTCACCCCTCCACTTT.

The CDR3 bases are TGTGCCAGCAGCTTAACCTTGCGAGGTGAAGGCTACACCTTC. Translation: CASSLTLRGEGYTF. The V call is TRBV7-9, the J call TRBJ1-2, with unresolved D. With 2 bases removed from V and 8 bases from J, the gap between germline ends came to 15 bases. The CDR3 contains 14 residues. The germline V gene encodes CDR1 SEHNR and CDR2 FQNEAQ (reference sequence). The full variable domain, with the rest looked up from reference TRBV7-9 and TRBJ1-2, is DTGVSQNPRHKITKRGQNVTFRCDPISEHNRLYWYRQTLGQGPEFLTYFQNEAQLEKSRLLSDRFSAERPKGSFSTLEIQRTEQGDSAMYLCASSLTLRGEGYTFGSGTRLTVV.

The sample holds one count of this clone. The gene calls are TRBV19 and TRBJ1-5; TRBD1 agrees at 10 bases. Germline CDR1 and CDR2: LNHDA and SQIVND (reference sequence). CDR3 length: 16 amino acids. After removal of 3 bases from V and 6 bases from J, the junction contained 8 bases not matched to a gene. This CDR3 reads CASSMLGQGDSQPQHF. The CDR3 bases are TGTGCCAGTAGTATGTTAGGACAGGGGGACAGTCAGCCCCAGCATTTT.

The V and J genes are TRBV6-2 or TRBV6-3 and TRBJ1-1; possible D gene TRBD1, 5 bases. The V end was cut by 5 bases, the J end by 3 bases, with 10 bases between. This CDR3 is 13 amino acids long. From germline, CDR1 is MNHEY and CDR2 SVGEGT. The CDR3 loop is CASSIQADTEAFF. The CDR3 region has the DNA TGTGCCAGCAGTATACAGGCGGACACTGAAGCTTTCTTT.

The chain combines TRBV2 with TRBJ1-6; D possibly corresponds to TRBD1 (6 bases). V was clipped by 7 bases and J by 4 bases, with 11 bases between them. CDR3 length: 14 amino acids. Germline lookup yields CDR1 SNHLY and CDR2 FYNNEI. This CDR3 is CASISGQYNSPLHF. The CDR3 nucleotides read TGTGCCAGCATATCAGGACAGTATAATTCACCCCTCCACTTT.

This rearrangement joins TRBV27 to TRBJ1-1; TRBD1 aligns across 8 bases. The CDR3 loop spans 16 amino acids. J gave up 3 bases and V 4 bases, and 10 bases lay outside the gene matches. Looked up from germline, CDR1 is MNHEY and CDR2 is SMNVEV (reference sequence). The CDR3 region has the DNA TGTGCCAGCAGTTCCCCGGGACAGGCAGGGTACACTGAAGCTTTCTTT. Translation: CASSSPGQAGYTEAFF.

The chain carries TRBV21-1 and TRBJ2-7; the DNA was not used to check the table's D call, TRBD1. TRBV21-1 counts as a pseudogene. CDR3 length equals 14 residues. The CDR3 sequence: CASSQDREWGEQYF. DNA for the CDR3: TGTGCCAGCAGCCAGGACAGGGAATGGGGCGAGCAGTACTTC.

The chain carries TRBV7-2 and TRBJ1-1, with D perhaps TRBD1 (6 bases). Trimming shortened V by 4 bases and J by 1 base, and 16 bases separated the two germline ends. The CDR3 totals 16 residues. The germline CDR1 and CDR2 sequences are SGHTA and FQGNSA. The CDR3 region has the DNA TGTGCCAGCAGCTCAAGCGCCCAGACAGGGAACACTGAAGCTTTCTTT. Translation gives CASSSSAQTGNTEAFF. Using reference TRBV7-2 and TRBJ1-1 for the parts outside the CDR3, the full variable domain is GAGVSQSPSNKVTEKGKDVELRCDPISGHTALYWYRQSLGQGLEFLIYFQGNSAPDKSGLPSDRFSAERTGGSVSTLTIQRTQQEDSAVYLCASSSSAQTGNTEAFFGQGTRLTVV.

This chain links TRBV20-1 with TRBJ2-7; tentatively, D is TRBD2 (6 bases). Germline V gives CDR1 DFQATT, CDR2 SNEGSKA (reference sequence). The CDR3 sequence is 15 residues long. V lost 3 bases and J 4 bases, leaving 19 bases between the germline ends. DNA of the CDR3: TGCAGTGCTAGTGAGGTCGGGGGTGGAGAGTACGAGCAGTACTTC. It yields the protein CSASEVGGGEYEQYF.

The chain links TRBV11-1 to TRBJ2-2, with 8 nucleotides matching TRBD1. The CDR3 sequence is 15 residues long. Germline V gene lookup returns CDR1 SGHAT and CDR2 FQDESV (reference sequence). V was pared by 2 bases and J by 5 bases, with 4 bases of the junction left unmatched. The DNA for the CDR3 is TGTGCCAGCAGCTTACAGGGGGCGCGTACCGGGGAGCTGTTTTTT. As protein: CASSLQGARTGELFF.

The CDR3 reads CATSPGVGGANVLTF. The CDR3 region has the DNA TGTGCCACCAGTCCAGGGGTTGGTGGGGCCAACGTCCTGACTTTC. This rearrangement joins TRBV24-1 to TRBJ2-6; D may be TRBD1 (6 bases). The V gene's germline CDR1 is KGHDR and CDR2 SFDVKD. The CDR3 totals 15 residues. Trimming removed 6 bases at V and 3 bases at J, with 11 bases between.

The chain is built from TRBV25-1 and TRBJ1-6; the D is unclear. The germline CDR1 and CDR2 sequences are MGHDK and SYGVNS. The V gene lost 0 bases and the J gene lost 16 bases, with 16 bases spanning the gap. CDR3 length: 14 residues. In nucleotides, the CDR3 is TGTGCCAGCAGTGAATACACGTCAGGTACGCCACTCCACTTT. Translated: CASSEYTSGTPLHF. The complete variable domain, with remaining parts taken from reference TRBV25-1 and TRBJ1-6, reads EADIYQTPRYLVIGTGKKITLECSQTMGHDKMYWYQQDPGMELHLIHYSYGVNSTEKGDLSSESTVSRIRTEHFPLTLESARPSHTSQYLCASSEYTSGTPLHFGNGTRLTVT.

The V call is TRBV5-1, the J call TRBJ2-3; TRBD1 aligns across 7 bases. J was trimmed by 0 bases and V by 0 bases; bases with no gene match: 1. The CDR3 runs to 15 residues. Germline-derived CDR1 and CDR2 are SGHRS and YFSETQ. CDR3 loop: CASSLVGQSTDTQYF. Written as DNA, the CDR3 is TGCGCCAGCAGCTTGGTGGGACAGAGCACAGATACGCAGTATTTT.

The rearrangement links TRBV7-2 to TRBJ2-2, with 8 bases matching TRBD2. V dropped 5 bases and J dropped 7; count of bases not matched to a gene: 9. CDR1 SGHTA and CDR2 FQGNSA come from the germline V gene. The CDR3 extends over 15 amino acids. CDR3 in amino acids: CASSPGLAGDGELFF. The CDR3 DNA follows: TGTGCCAGCAGCCCAGGACTAGCCGGGGACGGGGAGCTGTTTTTT.

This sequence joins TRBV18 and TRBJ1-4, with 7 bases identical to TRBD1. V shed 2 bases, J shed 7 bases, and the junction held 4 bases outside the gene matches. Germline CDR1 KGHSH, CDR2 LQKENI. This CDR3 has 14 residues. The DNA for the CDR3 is TGTGCCAGCTCACCATCACAGGGGACTGAAAAACTGTTTTTT. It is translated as CASSPSQGTEKLFF.